This paragraph reports one T cell receptor beta chain. Its cognate antigen is unknown. Trimming removed 1 base from V and 3 bases from J; junction bases left unmatched: 2. Looked up from germline, CDR1 is SGHAT and CDR2 is FQNNGV. The CDR3 is 15 amino acids. This sample is drawn from a study of cytomegalovirus exposure and HLA in healthy donors. Study findings and constraints: According to the study, about 180 TCR beta chains were cytomegalovirus-associated.

PCR amplification relied on 60 Vbeta primers (plus 13 Jbeta primers). Authors' analysis steps: Some 80 million unique TCR beta chains, 9.5 million to 14 million shared, were counted in a later analysis. Generated by immunoSEQ multiplex PCR, the TCRdb table keeps only in-frame clones and is missing some. That table is the source of V, J and clone size, and D and trimming were worked out from the DNA. The sample carries 150,000 to 200,000 clones, over 60% recorded once. The V and J genes are TRBV11-2 and TRBJ2-5; TRBD2 agrees at 10 bases. The receptor was isolated from a woman aged 40 to 50 in good health and CMV-seronegative. The specimen was PBMCs. The CDR3 spells CASSLGLAGEETQYF. The CDR3 DNA reads as TGTGCCAGCAGCTTAGGGCTAGCGGGAGAAGAGACCCAGTACTTC.